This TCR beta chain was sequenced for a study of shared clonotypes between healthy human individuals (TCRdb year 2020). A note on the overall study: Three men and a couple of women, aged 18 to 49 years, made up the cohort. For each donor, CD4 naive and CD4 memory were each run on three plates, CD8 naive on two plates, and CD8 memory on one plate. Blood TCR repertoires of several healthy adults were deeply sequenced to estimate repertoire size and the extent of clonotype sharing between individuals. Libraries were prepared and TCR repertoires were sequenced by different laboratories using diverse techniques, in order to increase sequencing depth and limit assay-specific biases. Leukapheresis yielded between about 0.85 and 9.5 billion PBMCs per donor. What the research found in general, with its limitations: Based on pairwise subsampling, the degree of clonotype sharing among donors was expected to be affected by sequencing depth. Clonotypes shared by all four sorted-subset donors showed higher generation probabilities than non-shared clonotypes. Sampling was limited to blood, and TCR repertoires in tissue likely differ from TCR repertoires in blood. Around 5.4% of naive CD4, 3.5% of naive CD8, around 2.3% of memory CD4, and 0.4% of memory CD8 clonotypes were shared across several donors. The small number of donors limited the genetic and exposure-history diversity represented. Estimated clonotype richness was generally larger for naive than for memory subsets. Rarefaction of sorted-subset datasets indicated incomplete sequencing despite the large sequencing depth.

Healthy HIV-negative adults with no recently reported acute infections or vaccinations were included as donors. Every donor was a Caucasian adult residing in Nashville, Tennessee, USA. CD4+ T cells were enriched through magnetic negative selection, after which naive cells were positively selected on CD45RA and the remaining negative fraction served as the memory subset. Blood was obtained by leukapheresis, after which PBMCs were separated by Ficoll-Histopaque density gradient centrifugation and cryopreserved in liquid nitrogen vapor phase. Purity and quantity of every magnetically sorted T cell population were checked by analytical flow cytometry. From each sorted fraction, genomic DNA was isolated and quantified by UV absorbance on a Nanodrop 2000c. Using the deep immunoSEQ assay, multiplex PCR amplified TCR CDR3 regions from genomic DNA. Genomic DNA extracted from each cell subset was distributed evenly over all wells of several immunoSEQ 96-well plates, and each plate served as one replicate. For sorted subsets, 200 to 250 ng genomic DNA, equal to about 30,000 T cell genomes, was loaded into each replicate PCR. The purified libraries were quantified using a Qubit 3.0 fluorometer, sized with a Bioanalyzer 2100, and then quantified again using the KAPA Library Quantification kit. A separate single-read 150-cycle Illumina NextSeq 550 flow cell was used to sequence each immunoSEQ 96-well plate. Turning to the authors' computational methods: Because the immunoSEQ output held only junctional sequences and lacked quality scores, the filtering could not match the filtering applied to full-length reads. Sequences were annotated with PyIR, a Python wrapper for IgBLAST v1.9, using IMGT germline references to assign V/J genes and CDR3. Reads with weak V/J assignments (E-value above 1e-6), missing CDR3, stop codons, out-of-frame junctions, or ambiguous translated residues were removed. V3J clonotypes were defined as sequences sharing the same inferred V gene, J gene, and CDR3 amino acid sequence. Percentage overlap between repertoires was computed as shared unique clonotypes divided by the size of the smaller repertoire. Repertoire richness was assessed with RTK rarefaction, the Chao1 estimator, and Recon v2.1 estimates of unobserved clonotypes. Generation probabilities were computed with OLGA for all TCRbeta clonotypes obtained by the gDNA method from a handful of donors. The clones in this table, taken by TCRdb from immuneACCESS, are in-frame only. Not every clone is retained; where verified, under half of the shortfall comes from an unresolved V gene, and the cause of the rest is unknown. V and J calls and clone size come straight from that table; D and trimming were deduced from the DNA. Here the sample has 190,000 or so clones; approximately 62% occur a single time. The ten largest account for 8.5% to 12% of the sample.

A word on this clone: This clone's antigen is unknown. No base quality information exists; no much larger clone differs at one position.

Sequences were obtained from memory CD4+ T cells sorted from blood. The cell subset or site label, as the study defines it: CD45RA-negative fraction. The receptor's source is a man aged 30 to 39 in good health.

Read as DNA, the sequence is TGTGCCAGCAGCCAAGGGCCCCTGAGCTCCTACGAGCAGTACTTC. Translated, this is CASSQGPLSSYEQYF. The rearrangement combines TRBV14 with TRBJ2-7; no D segment can be confidently identified. The junction shows trimming of 1 base on V and 0 bases on J, plus 10 bases between the germline ends. Measured from the cysteine to the phenylalanine, the CDR3 is 15 residues long. Only CDR3 DNA is held: 45 bases, read in frame from base 1. Looking up the germline V gene yields CDR1 SGHDN and CDR2 FVKESK. This CDR3, with the reference TRBV14 and TRBJ2-7 proteins standing in past its ends, gives the full variable domain EAGVTQFPSHSVIEKGQTVTLRCDPISGHDNLYWYRRVMGKEIKFLLHFVKESKQDESGMPNNRFLAERTGGTYSTLKVQPAELEDSGVYFCASSQGPLSSYEQYFGPGTRLTVT.